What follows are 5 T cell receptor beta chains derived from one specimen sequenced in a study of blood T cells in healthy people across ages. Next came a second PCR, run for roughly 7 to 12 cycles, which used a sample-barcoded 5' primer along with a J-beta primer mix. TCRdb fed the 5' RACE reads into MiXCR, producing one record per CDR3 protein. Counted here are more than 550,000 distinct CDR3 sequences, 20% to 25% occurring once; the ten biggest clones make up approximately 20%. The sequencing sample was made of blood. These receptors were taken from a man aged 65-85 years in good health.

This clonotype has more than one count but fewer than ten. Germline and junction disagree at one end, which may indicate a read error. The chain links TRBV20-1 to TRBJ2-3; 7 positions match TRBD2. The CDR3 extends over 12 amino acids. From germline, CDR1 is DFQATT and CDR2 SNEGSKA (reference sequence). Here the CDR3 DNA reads TGCAGTGCAACCAACCCGGGACTATCCACTCATTTT. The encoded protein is CSATNPGLSTHF.

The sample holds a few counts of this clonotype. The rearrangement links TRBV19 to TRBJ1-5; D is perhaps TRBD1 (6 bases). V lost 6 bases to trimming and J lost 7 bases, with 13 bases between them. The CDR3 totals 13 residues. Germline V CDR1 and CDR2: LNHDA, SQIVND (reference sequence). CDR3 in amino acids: CASSWGQRQPQHF. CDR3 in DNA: TGTGCCAGTAGCTGGGGGCAACGCCAGCCCCAGCATTTT.

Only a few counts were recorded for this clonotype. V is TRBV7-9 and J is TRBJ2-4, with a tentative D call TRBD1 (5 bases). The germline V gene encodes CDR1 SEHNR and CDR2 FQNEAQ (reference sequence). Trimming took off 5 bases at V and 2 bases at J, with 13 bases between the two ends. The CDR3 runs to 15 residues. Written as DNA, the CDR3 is TGTGCCAGCAGCCCGGACACGGGCTCCAAAAACATTCAGTACTTC. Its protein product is CASSPDTGSKNIQYF.

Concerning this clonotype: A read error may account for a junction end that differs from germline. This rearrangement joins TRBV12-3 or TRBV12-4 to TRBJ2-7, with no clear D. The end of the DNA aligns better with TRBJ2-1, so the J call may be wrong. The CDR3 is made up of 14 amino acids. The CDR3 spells CASSFWTPYSEQFF. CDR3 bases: TGTGCCAGCAGTTTCTGGACCCCCTACAGTGAGCAGTTCTTC.

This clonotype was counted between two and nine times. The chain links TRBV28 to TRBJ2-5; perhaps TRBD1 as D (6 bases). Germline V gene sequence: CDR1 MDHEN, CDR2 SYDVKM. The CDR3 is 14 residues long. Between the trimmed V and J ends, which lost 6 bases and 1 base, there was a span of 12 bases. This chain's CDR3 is CASSYTGFQETQYF. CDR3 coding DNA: TGTGCCAGCAGCTATACAGGGTTCCAAGAGACCCAGTACTTC.